This T cell receptor beta chain was captured by sequencing in a study of control samples from healthy donors and cancer patients. The data were produced by immunoSEQ multiplex PCR, yet TCRdb's version contains in-frame clones alone and is incomplete. Found here are about 80,000 clones, about 88% of them singletons; the top ten hold 5.7%. This clone has a single count. The CDR3 runs 15 residues. V lost 6 bases to trimming and J lost 4 bases, with 16 bases between them. Germline assignment: CDR1 MNHEY and CDR2 SVGAGI. The chain uses TRBV6-5 and TRBJ1-5; D not resolved. This clonotype was sampled from a woman aged 45-60 years in good health. Sequencing used blood. The CDR3 DNA follows: TGTGCCAGCAGCCCCGGGAGATCCACTAATCAGCCCCAGCATTTT. Protein product: CASSPGRSTNQPQHF.